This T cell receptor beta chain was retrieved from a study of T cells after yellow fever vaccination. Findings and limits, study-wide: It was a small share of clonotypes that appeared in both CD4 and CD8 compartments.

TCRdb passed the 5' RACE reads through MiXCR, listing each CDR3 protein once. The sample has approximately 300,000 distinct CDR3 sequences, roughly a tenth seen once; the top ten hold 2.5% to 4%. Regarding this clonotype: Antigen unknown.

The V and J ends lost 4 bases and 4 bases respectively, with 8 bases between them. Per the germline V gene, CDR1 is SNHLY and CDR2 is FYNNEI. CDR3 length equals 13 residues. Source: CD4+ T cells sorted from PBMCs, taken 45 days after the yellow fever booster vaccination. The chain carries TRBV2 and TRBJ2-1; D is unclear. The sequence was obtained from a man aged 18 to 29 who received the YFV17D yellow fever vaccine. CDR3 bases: TGTGCCAGCAGTGGACAAGTTTACAATGAGCAGTTCTTC. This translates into CASSGQVYNEQFF.